This TCR beta chain came from a study of long-term antiretroviral therapy in people with HIV (dated 2022 in TCRdb). Turning to the overall study: The earliest samples were collected approximately a decade before the 2015 WHO recommendation for immediate ART, a period when ART was typically delayed until CD4 counts fell. Test extractions of a monoclonal T-cell line alongside about 30 polyclonal samples showed no cross-contamination during QIAcube processing. Whether ART initiation and durable HIV suppression were associated with changes in peripheral blood TRB repertoire composition and diversity was tested in a retrospective serial study. The cohort contributed over 150 cryopreserved PBMC samples from about 30 adults with confirmed HIV infection, collected serially over a mean of around six years (range 1-12). About 35% of the 30 participants with HIV were female.

What the research found in general, with its limitations: HIV repertoires had narrower CDR3 length ranges than controls, and the network structure suggested an antigen-experienced repertoire that shifted only slightly toward naive after ART. At every time point, the repertoire was dominated by expanded TRB clones first identified before ART initiation, although this dominance fluctuated and, in many PLHIV, declined after ART. Starting ART was linked to a significant rise in TRB diversity, yet even after long-term ART the diversity remained significantly lower than in transplant donor controls. Inferences about post-ART repertoire changes are limited because no data were available on ART adherence, viral resistance or therapy changes. The samples were dated from the mid-2000s to the late 2010s, and the ART regimens that were used may be less effective than current ART regimens. Since PBMC availability was limited, sequencing covered only the TCR beta chain, with no alpha chain pairing. Because pre-ART samples had limited cell numbers, profiling was done on unsorted PBMC rather than on sorted CD4+ and CD8+ T cells.

The CDR1 and CDR2 encoded by the germline V gene (reference sequence) are MNHNY and SVGAGI. The CDR3 runs 15 residues from the cysteine to the phenylalanine. This entry keeps only the CDR3 DNA: 45 bases, framed from base 1. Trimming at the junction amounts to 4 bases on V and 0 bases on J, and the germline ends lie 12 bases apart. About this clone itself: Its cognate antigen has yet to be identified. Base qualities are not provided; no much larger clone lies one nucleotide away.

The immunoSEQ hsTCRB v3.0 assay was used at survey level resolution to sequence the TRB variable region. The targeted TRB sequencing depth was roughly 40,000-50,000 T-cell genomes per sample. Pooled TRB libraries were sequenced on an Illumina MiSeq with a v3 150-cycle kit. Turning to the authors' computational methods: Repertoire analysis was run in R within a reproducible Nextflow workflow that covered QC, data transformation and analysis. LymphoSeq2, an R package for exploring AIRR-Seq data, was used to implement custom analyses. Four samples yielding fewer than 5000 total TRB sequences were excluded, leaving roughly 200 analyzed HIV repertoires. Among the 188 retained HIV repertoires, 55 to 65 were collected before ART initiation and 120 to 130 were collected after ART initiation. Repertoires were downsampled to 5000 TRB nucleotide sequences, with summary statistics averaged over 100 downsampling iterations. TRB sequences were retained for analysis only if CDR3 regions of at least seven amino acids were present. Two measures captured diversity: a Shannon entropy-derived clonality score and the Gini coefficient. Repertoire networks linked the top 5000 CDR3 amino acid sequences whenever two sequences differed by an edit distance of one. For TRB CDR3 amino acid sequences, antigen specificity groups and MHC restriction were predicted with GLIPH2. To flag known CMV, EBV, HIV or tissue antigen associations, CDR3 amino acid sequences were matched against VDJdb and McPAS-TCR. Pre-ART, post-ART and control groups were compared with Wilcoxon signed-rank tests and Holm-Bonferroni correction. In its TCRdb copy, this immuneACCESS table keeps in-frame sequences only and misses some clones. Where compared with another copy, unresolved V genes explain less than half of these, and the others have no known cause. V and J calls and clone size come straight from that table; D and trimming were deduced from the DNA. The sample data list about 24,000 clones, and roughly 95% of these were observed just once. Clones ranked in the top ten supply less than 2.5% of the sample.

Inclusion was restricted to participants for whom at least one PBMC sample before ART initiation and at least two post-ART samples were available. All participants with HIV were treated in the United States of America. Before DNA extraction, cryopreserved samples of 1-10 million PBMC were thawed and washed. At the time of the earliest PBMC sample for each participant with HIV, ages ranged from roughly 20 to 60 years. PBMC samples were contributed by each participant from 1-4 timepoints before ART initiation and 2-8 timepoints after ART initiation, with a median of 7 samples. Serial HIV viral load, CD4+ T-cell count, ART history and demographic data were obtained for every participant. Genomic DNA was extracted from unsorted PBMC with a Qiagen kit on a QIAcube, with processing performed in batches of 12 samples.

The chain joins TRBV6-6 to TRBJ1-1; the D gene identity is not certain. Specimen: unsorted PBMCs, collected roughly 5.1 years after starting antiretroviral therapy. The receptor comes from a woman aged 45-65 years with HIV. The CDR3 amino acid sequence is: CASSWGTVMNTEAFF. The bases read TGTGCCAGCAGTTGGGGTACAGTCATGAACACTGAAGCTTTCTTT.